This is a list of T cell receptor beta chains from one sample in a study of blood T cell repertoires in COVID-19. TCRdb's table, derived via immunoSEQ multiplex PCR, lists solely in-frame clones and lacks some. The repertoire includes 150,000 to 200,000 clones, about 89% of them detected once, and less than 3.5% sits in the top ten. The sequencing sample was made of peripheral blood. These receptors all stem from a man in his 70s with acute or convalescent COVID-19. Each CDR3 is given without its conserved first and last residue.

j_gene: TRBJ1-3; v_gene: TRBV7-2; CDR3aa: ASSPSRGSGNTIY
j_gene: TRBJ2-1; v_gene: TRBV4-3; CDR3aa: ASSQEISVSYNEQF
j_gene: TRBJ1-1; v_gene: TRBV15; CDR3aa: ATSRGPGQGAGAF
j_gene: TRBJ2-2; v_gene: TRBV28; CDR3aa: ASSLRAGLAGPRGELF
j_gene: TRBJ1-2; v_gene: TRBV28; CDR3aa: ASSTQGAHGYT
j_gene: TRBJ2-6; v_gene: TRBV10-1; CDR3aa: ATTGGSGANVLT
j_gene: TRBJ2-7; v_gene: TRBV2; CDR3aa: ASSEYYEQY
j_gene: TRBJ1-5; v_gene: TRBV4-3; CDR3aa: ASSQDWVSQARQPQH
j_gene: TRBJ2-1; v_gene: TRBV5-1; CDR3aa: ASSWRLAYNEQF
j_gene: TRBJ1-2; v_gene: TRBV3-1/TRBV3-2; CDR3aa: ASSQDAGRGYGYT
j_gene: TRBJ2-5; v_gene: TRBV5-1; CDR3aa: ASSFGQTSEETQY
j_gene: TRBJ2-2; v_gene: TRBV6-4; CDR3aa: ASREQGLDGELF
j_gene: TRBJ1-1; v_gene: TRBV2; CDR3aa: ASSEHTGVEAF
j_gene: TRBJ1-2; v_gene: TRBV9; CDR3aa: ASSASGLGGYT
j_gene: TRBJ2-7; v_gene: TRBV7-2; CDR3aa: ASSATRLAEQY
j_gene: TRBJ2-7; v_gene: TRBV30; CDR3aa: AWSVVEYEQY
j_gene: TRBJ1-4; v_gene: TRBV6-5; CDR3aa: ATEDRAGEKLF
j_gene: TRBJ2-7; v_gene: TRBV11-2; CDR3aa: ASSDSASYEQY
j_gene: TRBJ1-5; v_gene: TRBV30; CDR3aa: AWSRSGDQPQH
j_gene: TRBJ1-5; v_gene: TRBV15; CDR3aa: ATSRDQVQPQH
j_gene: TRBJ2-7; v_gene: TRBV27; CDR3aa: ASTKGGGYEQY
j_gene: TRBJ2-5; v_gene: TRBV4-2; CDR3aa: ASSQRGETQY
j_gene: TRBJ2-1; v_gene: TRBV18; CDR3aa: ASSPPGTSGRSVEQF
j_gene: TRBJ2-3; v_gene: TRBV7-3; CDR3aa: ASSSPASDTQY
j_gene: TRBJ2-1; v_gene: TRBV5-1; CDR3aa: ASGGGGLADYNEQF
j_gene: TRBJ2-1; v_gene: TRBV7-3; CDR3aa: ASSPSGSSYNEQF
j_gene: TRBJ1-5; v_gene: TRBV4-2; CDR3aa: ASSQAPDRVNQPQH
j_gene: TRBJ1-2; v_gene: TRBV6-1; CDR3aa: ASSEAPGLYYGYT
j_gene: TRBJ2-1; v_gene: TRBV23-1; CDR3aa: ASSYGTPCHEQF
j_gene: TRBJ2-7; v_gene: TRBV29-1; CDR3aa: SVEDPQGYEQY
j_gene: TRBJ2-7; v_gene: TRBV30; CDR3aa: AWGEMDREY
j_gene: TRBJ2-3; v_gene: TRBV18; CDR3aa: ASSPASGSTDTQY
j_gene: TRBJ1-6; v_gene: TRBV27; CDR3aa: ASSLWTGGSPLH
j_gene: TRBJ2-7; v_gene: TRBV27; CDR3aa: ASSSLGQGADEQY
j_gene: TRBJ2-4; v_gene: TRBV7-2; CDR3aa: ASRRGGGGAIQY
j_gene: TRBJ2-5; v_gene: TRBV29-1; CDR3aa: SVEMDSQETQY
j_gene: TRBJ1-2; v_gene: TRBV5-1; CDR3aa: ASSLTNFGYGYT
j_gene: TRBJ1-2; v_gene: TRBV19; CDR3aa: ASSSREFGGYT